This T cell receptor beta chain stems from a study of T cells in Graves' hyperthyroidism and ophthalmopathy. Study-wide findings and caveats: Most clonotypes that expanded in the thyroid above 0.001 also showed up in blood. Stable hyperthyroidism was separated from ophthalmopathy by a model based on 13 V-J features.

From RNA transcripts, TCR beta CDR3 regions were amplified. With the HTBI primer set, the TCR CDR3 went through a first round of RT-PCR. From the multiplex PCR reads, TCRdb called clonotypes with MiXCR, one entry per CDR3 protein. Of about 520,000 distinct CDR3 sequences listed, roughly a quarter are singletons. Of note for this clonotype: Its antigen is undetermined. The conserved phenylalanine or tryptophan is not found at the CDR3 terminus, so this likely reflects a read error.

CDR1 and CDR2 (germline): LNHNV, YYDKDF (reference sequence). The length of the CDR3 is 13 residues. The clonotype comes from a woman under 40 with Graves' ophthalmopathy. The chain has TRBV15 and TRBJ2-5; unclear D gene. Material: blood. CDR3 in amino acids: CATSRLAGETQYL. The CDR3 region has the DNA TGTGCGACCAGCAGGCTGGCTGGAGAGACCCAGTACTTG.